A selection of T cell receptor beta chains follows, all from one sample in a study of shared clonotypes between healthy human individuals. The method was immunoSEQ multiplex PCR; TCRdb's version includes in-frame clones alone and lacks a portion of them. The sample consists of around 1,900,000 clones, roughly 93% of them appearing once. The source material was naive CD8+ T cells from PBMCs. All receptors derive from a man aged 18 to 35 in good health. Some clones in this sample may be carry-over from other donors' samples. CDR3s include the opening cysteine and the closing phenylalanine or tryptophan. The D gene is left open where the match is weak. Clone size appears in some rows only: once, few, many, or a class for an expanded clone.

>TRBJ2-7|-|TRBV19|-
CASSSGGPYEQYF
TGTGCCAGTAGTAGTGGCGGACCCTACGAGCAGTACTTC
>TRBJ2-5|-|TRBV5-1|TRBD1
CASSLATGGSQETQYF
TGCGCCAGCAGCTTGGCTACAGGGGGGAGCCAAGAGACCCAGTACTTC
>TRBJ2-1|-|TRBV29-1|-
CSVGNTEQFF
TGCAGCGTCGGCAACACTGAGCAGTTCTTC
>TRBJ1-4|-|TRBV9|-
CASSVGRGTNEKLFF
TGTGCCAGCAGCGTAGGACGAGGAACTAATGAAAAACTGTTTTTT
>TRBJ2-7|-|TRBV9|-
CASSGTLDYEQYF
TGTGCCAGCAGCGGGACTTTAGACTACGAGCAGTACTTC
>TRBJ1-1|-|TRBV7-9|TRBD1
CASSPRDSWGTEAFF
TGTGCCAGCAGCCCCAGGGACAGCTGGGGCACTGAAGCTTTCTTT
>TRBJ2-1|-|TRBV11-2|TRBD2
CASSPRLALNEQFF
TGTGCCAGCAGCCCGCGACTAGCGCTAAATGAGCAGTTCTTC
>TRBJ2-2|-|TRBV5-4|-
CASSGGRASFGELFF
TGTGCCAGCAGCGGGGGGCGGGCAAGTTTCGGGGAGCTGTTTTTT
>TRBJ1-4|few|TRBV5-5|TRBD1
CASSRDRAGNEKLFF
TGTGCCAGCAGCCGTGACAGGGCCGGGAATGAAAAACTGTTTTTT
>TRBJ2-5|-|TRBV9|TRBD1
CASSAGTGELETQYF
TGTGCCAGCAGCGCGGGGACAGGGGAATTGGAGACCCAGTACTTC
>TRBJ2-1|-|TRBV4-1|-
CASSRMAEGNNEQFF
TGCGCCAGCAGCCGGATGGCGGAGGGAAACAATGAGCAGTTCTTC
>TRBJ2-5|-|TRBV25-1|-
CASSEAGSLETQYF
TGTGCCAGCAGTGAGGCAGGGAGTTTGGAGACCCAGTACTTC
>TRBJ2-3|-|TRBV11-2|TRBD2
CASSLVAGGANTQYF
TGTGCCAGCAGCTTAGTAGCGGGAGGGGCAAATACGCAGTATTTT
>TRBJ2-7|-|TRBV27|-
CASSEGLSPYEQYF
TGTGCCAGCAGCGAGGGACTTAGCCCCTACGAGCAGTACTTC
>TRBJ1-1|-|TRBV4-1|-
CASSQDTENTEAFF
TGCGCCAGCAGCCAAGATACAGAGAACACTGAAGCTTTCTTT
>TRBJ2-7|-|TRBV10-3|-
CAISDYGSPYEQYF
TGTGCCATCAGTGATTATGGGTCCCCCTACGAGCAGTACTTC
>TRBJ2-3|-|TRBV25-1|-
CASSENPGHTQYF
TGTGCCAGCAGTGAGAACCCGGGACATACGCAGTATTTT
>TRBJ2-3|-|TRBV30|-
CAWRGGGTDTQYF
TGTGCCTGGAGGGGGGGCGGCACAGATACGCAGTATTTT
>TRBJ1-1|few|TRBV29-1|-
CSVEDLQNTEAFF
TGCAGCGTTGAAGATCTACAGAACACTGAAGCTTTCTTT
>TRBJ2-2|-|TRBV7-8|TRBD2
CASSLGGRLAGGSPGELFF
TGTGCCAGCAGCTTAGGGGGGAGGCTAGCGGGAGGGTCCCCCGGGGAGCTGTTTTTT
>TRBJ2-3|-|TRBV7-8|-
CASSSILIGTADGTQYF
TGTGCCAGCAGCTCTATTTTAATCGGGACGGCCGATGGTACGCAGTATTTT
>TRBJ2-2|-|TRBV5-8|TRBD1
CASSDSGTGYTGELFF
TGTGCCAGCAGTGACTCGGGGACAGGCTACACCGGGGAGCTGTTTTTT
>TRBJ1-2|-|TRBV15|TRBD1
CATSSVGDRVYLNYGYTF
TGTGCCACCAGCTCCGTCGGGGACAGGGTGTACCTGAACTATGGCTACACCTTC
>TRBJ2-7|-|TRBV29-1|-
CSVERGTPYEQYF
TGCAGCGTTGAAAGAGGGACACCCTACGAGCAGTACTTC
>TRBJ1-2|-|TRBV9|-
CASSVDRSGTEYGYTF
TGTGCCAGCAGCGTCGACCGATCCGGGACGGAGTATGGCTACACCTTC
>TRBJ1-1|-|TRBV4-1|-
CASSQEAGFTEAFF
TGCGCCAGCAGCCAAGAAGCGGGATTCACTGAAGCTTTCTTT
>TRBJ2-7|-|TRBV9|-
CASSGTTGYKQYF
TGTGCCAGCAGCGGGACTACAGGGTACAAGCAGTACTTC
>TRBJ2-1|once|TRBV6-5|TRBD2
CASASGRGSYNEQFF
TGTGCCAGCGCTAGCGGGAGGGGGTCCTACAATGAGCAGTTCTTC
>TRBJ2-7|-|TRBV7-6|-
CASSARDGLHRVYEQYF
TGTGCCAGCAGCGCCCGAGATGGACTCCATAGGGTTTACGAGCAGTACTTC
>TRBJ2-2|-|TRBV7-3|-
CASSGVDGELFF
TGTGCCAGCAGCGGGGTGGACGGGGAGCTGTTTTTT
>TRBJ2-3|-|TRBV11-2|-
CASSHRQTNTDTQYF
TGTGCCAGCAGCCACCGACAGACCAATACAGATACGCAGTATTTT
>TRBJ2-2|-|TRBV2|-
CASSEFRMSTGELFF
TGTGCCAGCAGTGAATTCAGGATGAGCACCGGGGAGCTGTTTTTT
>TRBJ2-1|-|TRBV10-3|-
CAISPIVTVSYNEQFF
TGTGCCATCAGCCCTATCGTCACAGTCTCCTACAATGAGCAGTTCTTC
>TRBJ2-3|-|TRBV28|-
CASSLGVWGSTDTQYF
TGTGCCAGCAGTTTGGGGGTGTGGGGGAGCACAGATACGCAGTATTTT
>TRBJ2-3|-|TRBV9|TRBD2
CASSALGLKSDTQYF
TGTGCCAGCAGCGCCTTGGGACTAAAATCAGATACGCAGTATTTT
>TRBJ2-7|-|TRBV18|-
CASSPPLAYEQYF
TGTGCCAGCTCACCTCCATTAGCCTACGAGCAGTACTTC
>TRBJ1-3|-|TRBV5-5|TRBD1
CASSSLQGSGNTIYF
TGTGCCAGCAGCAGCCTACAGGGGTCCGGAAACACCATATATTTT
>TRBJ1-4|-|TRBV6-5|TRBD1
CASSYTGQEHNEKLFF
TGTGCCAGCAGTTACACGGGACAGGAGCACAATGAAAAACTGTTTTTT
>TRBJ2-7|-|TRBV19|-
CASSISRGVSSYEQYF
TGTGCCAGTAGTATCTCCAGGGGTGTGAGCTCCTACGAGCAGTACTTC
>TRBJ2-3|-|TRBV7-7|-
CASSPAGRRDTQYF
TGTGCCAGCAGCCCCGCGGGCAGACGGGATACGCAGTATTTT
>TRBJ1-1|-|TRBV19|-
CASSISMSTEAFF
TGTGCCAGTAGTATTTCAATGTCCACTGAAGCTTTCTTT
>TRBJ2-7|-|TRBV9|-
CASSVEVGEAYEQYF
TGTGCCAGCAGCGTAGAGGTGGGAGAGGCCTACGAGCAGTACTTC
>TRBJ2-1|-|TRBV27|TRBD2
CASSAIIAGERGEQFF
TGTGCCAGCAGTGCTATTATAGCGGGAGAAAGAGGTGAGCAGTTCTTC
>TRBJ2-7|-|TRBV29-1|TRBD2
CSVEDPGREMRQYF
TGCAGCGTTGAAGACCCCGGGCGGGAGATGAGGCAGTACTTC
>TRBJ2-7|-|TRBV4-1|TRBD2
CASSPSGSIIYEQYF
TGCGCCAGCAGCCCTAGCGGGAGTATTATCTACGAGCAGTACTTC
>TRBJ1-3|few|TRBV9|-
CASSTGSAGNTIYF
TGTGCCAGCAGCACCGGGTCAGCGGGAAACACCATATATTTT
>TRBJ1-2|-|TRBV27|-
CASSLVIGSGYTF
TGTGCCAGCAGCCTCGTAATCGGTAGTGGCTACACCTTC
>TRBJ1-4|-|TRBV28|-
CASSFRVRSEKLFF
TGTGCCAGCAGTTTCAGGGTACGCTCTGAAAAACTGTTTTTT
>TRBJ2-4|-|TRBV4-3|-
CASSSRDVEAKNIQYF
TGCGCCAGCAGCTCCCGGGACGTTGAAGCCAAAAACATTCAGTACTTC
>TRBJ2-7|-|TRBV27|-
CASTLPGSGEQYF
TGTGCCAGCACCCTCCCCGGCAGTGGCGAGCAGTACTTC
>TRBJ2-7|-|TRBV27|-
CASSPSRRGLTDYEQYF
TGTGCCAGCAGCCCATCCCGACGGGGTTTGACGGACTACGAGCAGTACTTC
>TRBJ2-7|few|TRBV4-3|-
CASSHLESTEQYF
TGCGCCAGCAGCCACTTGGAAAGCACCGAGCAGTACTTC
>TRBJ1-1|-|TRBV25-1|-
CASSESEGGNTEAFF
TGTGCCAGCAGTGAATCCGAGGGAGGAAACACTGAAGCTTTCTTT
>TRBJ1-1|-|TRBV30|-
CAWSVRGSGTEAFF
TGTGCCTGGAGTGTACGGGGTTCGGGGACTGAAGCTTTCTTT
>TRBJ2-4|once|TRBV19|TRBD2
CASSRGLAGGPWNIQYF
TGTGCCAGTAGCCGAGGACTAGCGGGAGGGCCGTGGAACATTCAGTACTTC
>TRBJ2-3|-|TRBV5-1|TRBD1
CASSFNRDRGADTQYF
TGCGCCAGCAGCTTTAACCGGGACAGGGGCGCAGATACGCAGTATTTT
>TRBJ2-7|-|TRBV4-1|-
CASSQVKDSSSYEQYF
TGCGCCAGCAGCCAAGTTAAAGACAGTAGCTCCTACGAGCAGTACTTC
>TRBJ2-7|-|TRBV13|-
CASRSAYEQYF
TGTGCCAGCAGGTCAGCCTACGAGCAGTACTTC